This T cell receptor (beta chain) emerged from a study of CD8+ T cells in alopecia areata. cDNA prepared by RNA extraction and subsequent reverse transcription served as the template for sequencing. TCRdb's table, derived via immunoSEQ multiplex PCR, lists solely in-frame clones and lacks some. The top ten hold 13% to 15% of the sample, which has about 160,000 clones, roughly 60% seen once. This clone was seen at least ten times. Treatment: oral pan-JAK inhibitor, 5-10 mg twice daily. Germline assignment: CDR1 KGHSH and CDR2 LQKENI. The CDR3 covers 16 residues. Trimming took 0 bases from V and 7 from J, leaving 16 bases between them.

The rearrangement uses TRBV18 and TRBJ2-1; D assignment may be TRBD1 or TRBD2 (7 bases each). The sequencing used CD4+ T cells sorted from blood, collected at week 24, from a patient treated with tofacitinib. The TCR comes from a human donor with alopecia areata. The CDR3 sequence is CASSPPQAGGGNEQFF. CDR3 DNA sequence: TGTGCCAGCTCACCACCCCAGGCAGGGGGGGGGAATGAGCAGTTCTTC.